Listed below are T cell receptor beta chains from one sample, sequenced in a study of blood T cell repertoires in COVID-19. Some clones are missing from TCRdb's copy, which holds only in-frame ones; the method was immunoSEQ multiplex PCR. The table lists 350,000 to 450,000 clones, 75% to 90% of them singletons. The sample taken for sequencing was PBMCs or T cells enriched from blood (not recorded which). Source of these receptors: a woman aged 45-65 years who had recovered from COVID-19. The conserved cysteine and the conserved F or W are not part of the CDR3 here. Fields, in order: CDR3 protein, V gene.

ASSPILRGSDGYT	TRBV3-1/TRBV3-2
ASSSGGQGNEKLF	TRBV7-2
ASSPLAGAGTGPQY	TRBV6-2/TRBV6-3
ASSPTAQGAGPLH	TRBV7-9
ASTPGGSTFNEQF	TRBV27
ASSIEGSSGNTIY	TRBV19
ASRPLGGAASEAF	TRBV7-8
ASSLEGTSRNEQF	TRBV7-8
ASSVIRGASTDTQY	TRBV9
AWARTGSSYNEQF	TRBV30
AWSSGKQY	TRBV30
ASRGRGNQPQH	TRBV4-2
ASSQERTGGLDEQF	TRBV4-3
ASSLFGTSGYNEQF	TRBV27
SVEPGSYGYT	TRBV29-1
ASVSLRSGTGELF	TRBV19
ASSPLRDEQF	TRBV18
ASSLDGQDYGYT	TRBV5-6
ASSPPGQGAYGYT	TRBV18
AWSVPPGGNTIY	TRBV30
ASTRGTEAF	TRBV5-1
ATSRARFTDTQY	TRBV15
ASSLVASSGNEQF	TRBV5-1
AWSAPGAKGGKLF	TRBV30
ASSFADRVAGELF	TRBV7-2
ASSERAMAYGYT	TRBV11-2
ASSAGQGNFYGYT	TRBV5-4
ASWKDTSYEQY	TRBV10-2
SAAGEGAF	TRBV20-1
ASSEWGRGNEQF	TRBV9
ATSEPGVLSGNTIY	TRBV24-1
ASSPNEGVTGELF	TRBV11-2
ASSRDGGLRGYT	TRBV7-9
ASSSGQGLDEQY	TRBV19
ASSQDGPEGSGNTIY	TRBV4-2
ASSFKRGSSYNEQF	TRBV5-4
ASSNRGSHGYT	TRBV12-3/TRBV12-4
ASQLGAGPDTQY	TRBV11-3